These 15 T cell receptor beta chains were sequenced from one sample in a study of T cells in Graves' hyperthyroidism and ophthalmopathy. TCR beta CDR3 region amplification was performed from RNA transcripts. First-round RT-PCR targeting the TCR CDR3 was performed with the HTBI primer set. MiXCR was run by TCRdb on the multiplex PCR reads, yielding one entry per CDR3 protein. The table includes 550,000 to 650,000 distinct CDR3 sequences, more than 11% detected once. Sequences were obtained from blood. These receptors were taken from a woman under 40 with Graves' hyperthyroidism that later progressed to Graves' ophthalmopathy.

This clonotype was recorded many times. CDR3 DNA: TGTGCCAGCAGTTTCAGCGGCGGCACTGAAGCTTTCTTT. Amino acids: CASSFSGGTEAFF. This chain links TRBV12-3 or TRBV12-4 with TRBJ1-1; D not resolved. The CDR3 length is 13 residues. Trimming took 3 bases from V and 4 from J, leaving 9 bases between them.

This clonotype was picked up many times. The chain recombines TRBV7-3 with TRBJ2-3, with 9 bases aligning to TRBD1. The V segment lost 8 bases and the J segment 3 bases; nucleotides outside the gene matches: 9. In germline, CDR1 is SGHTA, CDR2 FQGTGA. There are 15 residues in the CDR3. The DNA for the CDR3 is TGTGCCAGCTCACCGGGACAGGGCTTGACAGATACGCAGTATTTT. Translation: CASSPGQGLTDTQYF.

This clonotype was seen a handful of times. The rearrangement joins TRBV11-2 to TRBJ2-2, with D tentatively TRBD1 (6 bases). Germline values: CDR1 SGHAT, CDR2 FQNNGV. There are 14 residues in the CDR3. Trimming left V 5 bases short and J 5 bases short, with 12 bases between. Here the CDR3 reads CASSQDRWTGELFF. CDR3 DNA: TGTGCCAGCAGCCAAGACAGGTGGACCGGGGAGCTGTTTTTT. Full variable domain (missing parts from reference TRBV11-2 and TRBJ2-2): EAGVAQSPRYKIIEKRQSVAFWCNPISGHATLYWYQQILGQGPKLLIQFQNNGVVDDSQLPKDRFSAERLKGVDSTLKIQPAKLEDSAVYLCASSQDRWTGELFFGEGSRLTVL.

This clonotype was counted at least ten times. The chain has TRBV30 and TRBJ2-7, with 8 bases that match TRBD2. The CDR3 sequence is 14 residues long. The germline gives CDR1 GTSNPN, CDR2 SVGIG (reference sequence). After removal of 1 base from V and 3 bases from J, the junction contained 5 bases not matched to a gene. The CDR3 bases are TGTGCCTGGAGTGGTGTTAGCGGGGTCTACGAGCAGTACTTC. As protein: CAWSGVSGVYEQYF.

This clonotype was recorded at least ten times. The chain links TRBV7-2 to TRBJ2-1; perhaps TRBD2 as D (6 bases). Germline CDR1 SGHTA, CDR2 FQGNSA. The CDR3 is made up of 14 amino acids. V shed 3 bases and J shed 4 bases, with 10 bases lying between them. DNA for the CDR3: TGTGCCAGCAGCTTTGACGGGGGATACAATGAGCAGTTCTTC. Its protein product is CASSFDGGYNEQFF.

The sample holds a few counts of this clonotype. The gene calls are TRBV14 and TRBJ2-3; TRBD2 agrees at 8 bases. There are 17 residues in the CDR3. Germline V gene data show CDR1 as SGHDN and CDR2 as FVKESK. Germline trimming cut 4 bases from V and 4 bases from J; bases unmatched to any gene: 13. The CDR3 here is CASSPHVGTRMADTQYF. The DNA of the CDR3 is TGTGCCAGCAGCCCCCACGTCGGGACTAGAATGGCAGATACGCAGTATTTT.

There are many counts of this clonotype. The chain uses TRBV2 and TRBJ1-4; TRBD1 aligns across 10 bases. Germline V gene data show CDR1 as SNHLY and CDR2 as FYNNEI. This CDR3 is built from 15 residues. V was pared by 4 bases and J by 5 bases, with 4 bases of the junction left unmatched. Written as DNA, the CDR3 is TGTGCCAGCAGTGCCATGGGACAGGGGAATGAAAAACTGTTTTTT. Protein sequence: CASSAMGQGNEKLFF.

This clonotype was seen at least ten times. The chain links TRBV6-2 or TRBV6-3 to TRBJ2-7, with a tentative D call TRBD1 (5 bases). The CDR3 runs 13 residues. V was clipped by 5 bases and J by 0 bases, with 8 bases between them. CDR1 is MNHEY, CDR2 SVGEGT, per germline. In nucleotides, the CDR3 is TGTGCCAGCAGTAAGACAGCCTCCTACGAGCAGTACTTC. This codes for CASSKTASYEQYF.

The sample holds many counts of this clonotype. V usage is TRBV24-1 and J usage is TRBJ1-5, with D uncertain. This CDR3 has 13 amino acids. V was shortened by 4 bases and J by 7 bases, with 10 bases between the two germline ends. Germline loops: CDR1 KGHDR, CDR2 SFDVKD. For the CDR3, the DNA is TGTGCCACCAGTGACCGACACGGCCAGCCCCAGCATTTT. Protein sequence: CATSDRHGQPQHF.

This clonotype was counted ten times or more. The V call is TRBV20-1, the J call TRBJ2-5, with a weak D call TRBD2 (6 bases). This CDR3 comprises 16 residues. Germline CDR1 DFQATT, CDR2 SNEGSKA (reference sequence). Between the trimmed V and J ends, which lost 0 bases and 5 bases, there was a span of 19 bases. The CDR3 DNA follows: TGCAGTGCTAGAGATCGGCGGGGACTGCGCGGCGAGACCCAGTACTTC. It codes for CSARDRRGLRGETQYF.

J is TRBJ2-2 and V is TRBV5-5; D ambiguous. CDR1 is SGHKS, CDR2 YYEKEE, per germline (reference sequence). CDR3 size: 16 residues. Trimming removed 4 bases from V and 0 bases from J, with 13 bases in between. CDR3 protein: CASSLSLDANTGELFF. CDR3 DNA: TGTGCCAGCAGCCTTAGCTTGGACGCGAACACCGGGGAGCTGTTTTTT.

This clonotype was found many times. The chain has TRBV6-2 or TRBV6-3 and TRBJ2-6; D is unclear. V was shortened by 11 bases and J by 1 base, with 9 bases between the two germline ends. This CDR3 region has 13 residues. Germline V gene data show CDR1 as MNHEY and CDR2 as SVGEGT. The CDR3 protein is CAAVGSGANVLTF. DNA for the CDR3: TGTGCCGCCGTCGGATCTGGGGCCAACGTCCTGACTTTC.

In DNA, the CDR3 is TGTGCCAGCAGTGGGGACGGGGGGGATCAGCCCCAGCATTTT. This gives the protein CASSGDGGDQPQHF. The chain recombines TRBV2 with TRBJ1-5; D possibly corresponds to TRBD1 (5 bases). This CDR3 is built from 14 residues. Germline-derived CDR1 and CDR2 are SNHLY and FYNNEI. Trimming took 4 bases from V and 5 from J, leaving 12 bases between them.

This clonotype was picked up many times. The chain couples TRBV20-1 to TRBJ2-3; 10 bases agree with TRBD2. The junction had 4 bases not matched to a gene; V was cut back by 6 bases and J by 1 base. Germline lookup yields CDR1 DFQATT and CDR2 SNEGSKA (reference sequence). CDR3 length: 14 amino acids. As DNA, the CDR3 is TGCAGTGCCGAACTAGCGGGACGCACAGATACGCAGTATTTT. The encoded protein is CSAELAGRTDTQYF.

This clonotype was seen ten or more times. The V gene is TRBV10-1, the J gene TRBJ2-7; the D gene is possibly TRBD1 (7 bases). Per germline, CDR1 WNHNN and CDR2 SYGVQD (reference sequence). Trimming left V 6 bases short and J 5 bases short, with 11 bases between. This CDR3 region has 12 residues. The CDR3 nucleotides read TGCGCCAGCAGCCCAGGGGGGAACGAGCAGTACTTC. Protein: CASSPGGNEQYF.